Listed below are T cell receptor beta chains from one sample, sequenced in a study of cytomegalovirus exposure and HLA in healthy donors. Profiled with immunoSEQ multiplex PCR; TCRdb holds only in-frame clones, not every one. The sample has about 140,000 clones, 70% to 80% seen once. Sequences were obtained from PBMCs. The origin of the receptors is a man younger than 40 in good health and CMV-seronegative. Both conserved end residues are part of each CDR3.

V gene	J gene	CDR3 protein
TRBV4-2	TRBJ2-1	CASSQEGVAGFNNEQFF
TRBV5-1	TRBJ2-7	CASSLFGTGHNYEQYF
TRBV6-4	TRBJ2-1	CASSLLAGGHHINEQFF
TRBV18	TRBJ2-1	CASSVTSLSNEQFF
TRBV11-2	TRBJ1-5	CASSLDHTDQPQHF
TRBV9	TRBJ2-1	CASSVGTWANEQFF
TRBV7-9	TRBJ2-7	CASSPTSGYVGYEQYF
TRBV29-1	TRBJ1-1	CSVEETGGWNTEAFF
TRBV27	TRBJ2-1	CASSPLMVRGNEQFF
TRBV9	TRBJ2-7	CASSVGAGDLGEQYF
TRBV28	TRBJ2-5	CASNPDRVKTQYF
TRBV5-5	TRBJ2-5	CASSLGGGETQYF
TRBV30	TRBJ2-5	CAWSPPGEETQYF
TRBV2	TRBJ2-1	CASSQDRSSYNEQFF
TRBV10-3	TRBJ2-3	CAIPGRPTDTQYF
TRBV28	TRBJ2-2	CATLGGTGELFF
TRBV2	TRBJ1-2	CASSPATGGPLGYTF
TRBV5-1	TRBJ2-7	CASSLESAGGPYEQYF
TRBV7-2	TRBJ1-5	CASSSQGTGNQPQHF
TRBV25-1	TRBJ2-7	CASSEDRFTYEQYF
TRBV4-1	TRBJ2-7	CASSPPAVVGSSYEQYF
TRBV6-6	TRBJ1-1	CASATGEWGTEAFF
TRBV28	TRBJ1-2	CASSWLRYYGYTF
TRBV7-9	TRBJ1-4	CASSSWATWDEKLFF
TRBV5-5	TRBJ2-2	CASSLYRGRNTGELFF
TRBV5-8	TRBJ1-2	CASSLVTDVYGYTF
TRBV7-2	TRBJ2-2	CASSLGGRRTGELFF
TRBV15	TRBJ2-6	CATSGDSFSGANVLTF
TRBV30	TRBJ1-3	CAWSEGARNTIYF
TRBV19	TRBJ1-1	CASSIRDSYTEAFF
TRBV11-3	TRBJ2-3	CASSFIAGGLVDTQYF
TRBV21-1	TRBJ2-7	CASSPKYKRESPYEQYF
TRBV7-7	TRBJ1-1	CATLPRVGTEAFF
TRBV7-6	TRBJ2-7	CASSPREGAGEQYF
TRBV12-2	TRBJ2-7	CASRSDRVKYEQYF
TRBV7-8	TRBJ1-1	CASSLSGGENTEAFF
TRBV5-1	TRBJ2-7	CASSPLAGGIYEQYF
TRBV9	TRBJ1-1	CASSAGGTEAFF
TRBV6-5	TRBJ2-3	CASSTTSQLTDTQYF